This TCR beta chain derives from a study of shared clonotypes between healthy human individuals (dated by TCRdb to about 2020). About the study as a whole: A few men and a couple of women, aged 18 to 49 years, made up the cohort. For each donor, three plates each were used for CD4 naive and CD4 memory, two plates were used for CD8 naive, and one plate was used for CD8 memory. To estimate repertoire size and how much clonotype sharing occurs between individuals, the study deeply sequenced the blood TCR repertoires of roughly 5 healthy adults. Libraries were prepared and TCR repertoires were sequenced by different laboratories using diverse techniques, in order to increase sequencing depth and limit assay-specific biases. Each donor's leukapheresis produced roughly between roughly 0.9 and 8.9 billion PBMCs.

The donors were healthy, HIV-negative adults who had no recently reported acute infections or vaccinations. Only Caucasian adults living in Nashville, Tennessee, USA were represented among the donors. CD4+ T cells were enriched by magnetic negative selection, after which naive cells were positively selected on CD45RA and the negative fraction was taken as the memory subset. Blood was obtained by leukapheresis, after which PBMCs were separated by Ficoll-Histopaque density gradient centrifugation and cryopreserved in liquid nitrogen vapor phase. Analytical flow cytometry was used to check the purity and quantity of every magnetically sorted T cell population. From each sorted fraction, genomic DNA was isolated and quantified by UV absorbance on a Nanodrop 2000c. Using the deep immunoSEQ assay, TCR CDR3 regions were amplified from genomic DNA by multiplex PCR. Extracted genomic DNA from each cell subset was spread evenly across all wells of several immunoSEQ 96-well plates, with each plate serving as a replicate. For sorted subsets, approximately 0.2 ug of genomic DNA, equivalent to some 30,000 T cell genomes, went into each replicate PCR. The purified libraries were quantified using a Qubit 3.0 fluorometer, sized with a Bioanalyzer 2100, and then quantified again using the KAPA Library Quantification kit. Each immunoSEQ 96-well plate was sequenced on its own single-read 150-cycle Illumina NextSeq 550 flow cell. As for the original processing: Because the immunoSEQ output held only junctional sequences and lacked quality scores, the filtering could not match the filtering applied to full-length reads. To assign V/J genes and CDR3, sequences were annotated using PyIR, a Python wrapper for IgBLAST v1.9, with IMGT germline references. Reads were filtered out if the reads had weak V/J assignments (E-value above 1e-6), no CDR3, stop codons, out-of-frame junctions, or ambiguous translated residues. V3J clonotypes were defined as sequences sharing the same inferred V gene, J gene, and CDR3 amino acid sequence. Percentage overlap between repertoires was computed as shared unique clonotypes divided by the size of the smaller repertoire. RTK rarefaction, the Chao1 estimator, and Recon v2.1 estimates of unobserved clonotypes were used to assess repertoire richness. Generation probabilities were computed with OLGA for all TCRbeta clonotypes obtained by the gDNA method from four donors. The clones in this table, taken by TCRdb from immuneACCESS, are in-frame only. Not every clone is retained; where verified, under half of the shortfall comes from an unresolved V gene, and the cause of the rest is unknown. That table is the source of V, J and clone size, and D and trimming were worked out from the DNA. Across this sample there are some 900,000 clones, with over 75% seen only once. 1.5% of the sample is in the top ten clones.

The CDR3 starts with the cysteine, ends with the phenylalanine, and has 11 residues. Only the CDR3 portion is preserved as DNA: 33 bases, with reading frame beginning at the first base. The germline V gene encodes CDR1 SGHVS and CDR2 FQNEAQ. The junction shows trimming of 2 bases on V and 6 bases on J, plus 4 bases between the germline ends. Turning to this clone: No cognate antigen has been identified for it. It has no much larger one-base neighbor in the sample; base qualities were not kept.

Here is what the overall study found, with its caveats: Across a handful of donors, roughly 5% of naive CD4, around 3.5% of naive CD8, 2% to 2.5% of memory CD4, and approximately 0.4% of memory CD8 clonotypes were shared. Rarefaction of sorted-subset datasets indicated incomplete sequencing despite the large sequencing depth. Sampling was restricted to blood, and TCR repertoires in tissue are likely to differ from TCR repertoires in blood. Estimated clonotype richness was generally larger for naive than for memory subsets. Based on pairwise subsampling, the degree of clonotype sharing among donors was expected to be affected by sequencing depth. Compared with non-shared clonotypes, clonotypes shared by all four sorted-subset donors had higher generation probabilities. The small number of donors limited the genetic and exposure-history diversity represented.

The rearrangement joined TRBV7-8 to TRBJ1-2, with no reliable assignment of the D segment. Sequencing was carried out using memory CD4+ T cells sorted from blood. The meaning of the sample's cell subset or site label: CD45RA-negative fraction. This sequence was found in a man younger than 35 in good health. The nucleotide sequence reads as follows: TGTGCCAGCAGCTTAAGTGATGGCTACACCTTC. Protein translation: CASSLSDGYTF.